This TCR beta chain was sequenced for a study of blood T cell repertoires in COVID-19. CDR1 and CDR2 from the germline V gene are LGHNA and YSLEER. This CDR3 is 17 amino acids long. J gave up 4 bases and V 0 bases, and 9 bases lay outside the gene matches. In the original processing: Reference gene primer amplification gave nucleated cell count estimates. Profiled with immunoSEQ multiplex PCR; TCRdb holds only in-frame clones, not every one. The DNA gave D and trimming, while V, J and clone size come from that table. The sample consists of roughly 250,000 clones, approximately 85% of them appearing once.

This chain joins TRBV4-3 and TRBJ2-5, with TRBD2 matching over 9 bases. The TCR originated in a woman aged 60-75 years with active or convalescent COVID-19. Sequences were obtained from peripheral blood. DNA for the CDR3: TGCGCCAGCAGCCAAGACGTTTATGCGGGGGGGCGAGAGACCCAGTACTTC. Amino acid sequence: CASSQDVYAGGRETQYF.